This T cell receptor (beta chain) is from a study of blood T cells in healthy people across ages. Trimming stripped 6 bases from V and 4 bases from J, with 17 bases between. There are 14 residues in the CDR3. Germline V lookup: CDR1 DFQATT, CDR2 SNEGSKA (reference sequence). Samples each yielded at least 5.5 micrograms of total RNA. For the second PCR, which ran for roughly 7 to 11 cycles, a sample-barcoded 5' primer and a J-beta primer mix were used. Each TCR beta cDNA got a 12-nucleotide random molecular identifier. One entry per CDR3 protein, called by TCRdb with MiXCR from the 5' RACE reads. The sample lists some 1.7 million distinct CDR3 sequences; 28% were seen once.

Sequencing was performed on blood. This TCR was recovered from a woman aged 25 to 45 in good health. The rearrangement links TRBV20-1 to TRBJ2-3; perhaps D is TRBD1 or TRBD2 (5 bases each). The CDR3 here is CSAPVGGMADTQYF. In DNA, the CDR3 is TGCAGTGCCCCGGTTGGGGGAATGGCAGATACGCAGTATTTT.